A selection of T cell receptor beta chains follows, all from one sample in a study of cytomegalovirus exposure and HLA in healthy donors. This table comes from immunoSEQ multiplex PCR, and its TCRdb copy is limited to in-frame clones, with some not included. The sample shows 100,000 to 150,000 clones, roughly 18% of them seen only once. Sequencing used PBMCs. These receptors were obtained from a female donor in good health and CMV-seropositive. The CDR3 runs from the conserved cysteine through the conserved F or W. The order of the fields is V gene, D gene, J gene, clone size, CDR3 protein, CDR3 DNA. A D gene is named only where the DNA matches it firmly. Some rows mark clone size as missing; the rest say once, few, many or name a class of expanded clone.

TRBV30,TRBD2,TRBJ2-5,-,CAWSRLKAGGKPETQYF,TGTGCCTGGAGTCGATTAAAAGCGGGGGGCAAACCGGAGACCCAGTACTTC
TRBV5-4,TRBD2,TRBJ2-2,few,CASSLGGTSGNTGELFF,TGTGCCAGCAGCTTGGGAGGGACTAGCGGGAACACCGGGGAGCTGTTTTTT
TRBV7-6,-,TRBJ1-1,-,CASSLELGATEAFF,TGTGCCAGCAGCTTAGAACTTGGGGCCACTGAAGCTTTCTTT
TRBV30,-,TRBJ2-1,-,CAWSVVSGIYNEQFF,TGTGCCTGGAGTGTAGTGTCAGGGATATACAATGAGCAGTTCTTC
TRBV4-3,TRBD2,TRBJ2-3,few,CASSQDPAGGYGTDTQYF,TGCGCCAGCAGCCAAGATCCGGCGGGGGGGTATGGAACAGATACGCAGTATTTT
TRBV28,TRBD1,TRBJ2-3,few,CASSLRWDRGYTDTQYF,TGTGCCAGCAGTTTACGGTGGGACAGGGGCTACACAGATACGCAGTATTTT
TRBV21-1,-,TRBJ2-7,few,CASSKGTGLYEQYF,TGTGCCAGCAGCAAAGGGACAGGACTTTACGAGCAGTACTTC
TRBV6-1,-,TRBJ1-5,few,CASSVRTELYHF,TGTGCCAGCAGTGTACGGACAGAGCTATATCATTTT
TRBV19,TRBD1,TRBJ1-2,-,CASSTGQDYGYTF,TGTGCCAGTAGTACCGGACAGGACTATGGCTACACCTTC
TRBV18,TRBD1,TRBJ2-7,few,CASSPGTGGDEQYF,TGTGCCAGCTCACCCGGGACAGGGGGGGACGAGCAGTACTTC
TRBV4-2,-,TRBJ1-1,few,CASSQDRHRRLNTEAFF,TGTGCCAGCAGCCAAGATCGACATCGCCGCCTGAACACTGAAGCTTTCTTT
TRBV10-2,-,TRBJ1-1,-,CASSYSGNTEAFF,TGCGCCAGCAGTTATTCCGGTAACACTGAAGCTTTCTTT
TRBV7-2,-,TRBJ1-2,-,CASSLERGGGYTF,TGTGCCAGCAGCTTAGAACGGGGAGGCGGCTACACCTTC
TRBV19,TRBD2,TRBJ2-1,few,CASSLTSGDNEQFF,TGTGCCAGTAGCCTTACTAGCGGCGACAATGAGCAGTTCTTC
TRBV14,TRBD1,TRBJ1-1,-,CASSQDLGQGDTEAFF,TGTGCCAGCAGCCAGGATCTGGGACAGGGGGACACTGAAGCTTTCTTT
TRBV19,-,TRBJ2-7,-,CASSRARGEAYEQYF,TGTGCCAGTAGCCGGGCCAGGGGGGAGGCCTACGAGCAGTACTTC
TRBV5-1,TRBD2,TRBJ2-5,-,CASSSREGRETQYF,TGCGCCAGCAGCTCTCGGGAGGGCCGGGAGACCCAGTACTTC